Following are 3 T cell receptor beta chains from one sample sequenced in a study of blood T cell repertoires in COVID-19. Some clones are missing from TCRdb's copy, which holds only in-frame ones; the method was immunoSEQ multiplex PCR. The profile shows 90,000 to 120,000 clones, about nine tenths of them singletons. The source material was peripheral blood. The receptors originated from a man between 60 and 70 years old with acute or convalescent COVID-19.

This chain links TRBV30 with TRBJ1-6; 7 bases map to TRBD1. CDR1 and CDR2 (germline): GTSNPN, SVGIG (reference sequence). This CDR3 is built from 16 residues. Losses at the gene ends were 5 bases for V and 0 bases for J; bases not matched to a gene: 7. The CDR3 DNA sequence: TGTGCCTGGCGGACAGGACGAAGCTCCTATAATTCACCCCTCCACTTT. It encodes CAWRTGRSSYNSPLHF.

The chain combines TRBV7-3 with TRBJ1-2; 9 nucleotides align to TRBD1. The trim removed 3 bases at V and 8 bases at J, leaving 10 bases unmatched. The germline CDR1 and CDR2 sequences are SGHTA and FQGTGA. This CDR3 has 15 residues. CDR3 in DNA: TGTGCCAGCAGCTTGACCGGGACAGGGACTTTCGGCTACACCTTC. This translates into CASSLTGTGTFGYTF.

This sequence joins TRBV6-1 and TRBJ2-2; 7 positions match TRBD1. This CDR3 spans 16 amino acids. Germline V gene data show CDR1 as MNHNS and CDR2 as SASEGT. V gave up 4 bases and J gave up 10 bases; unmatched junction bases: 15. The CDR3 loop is CASSVQGPRLREELFF. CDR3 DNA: TGTGCCAGCAGTGTACAGGGGCCGCGGCTAAGAGAGGAGCTGTTTTTT.